This T cell receptor (beta chain) was profiled in a study of cytomegalovirus exposure and HLA in healthy donors. Study-wide points: Judged likely to be a sequencing artifact was a cluster of highly shared sequence variants.

Of note for this clone: As yet, its antigen is unknown.

Amplification used 60 Vbeta primers and 13 Jbeta primers. TCRdb's copy holds only in-frame clones and misses some; the assay was immunoSEQ multiplex PCR. In the table there are 150,000 to 200,000 clones, over 75% of which are singletons. V was clipped by 7 bases and J by 7 bases, with 14 bases between them. The germline V gene has CDR1 MDHEN and CDR2 SYDVKM. This CDR3 spans 12 amino acids. The J gene is TRBJ2-7, the V gene TRBV28, with D possibly matching TRBD1 (6 bases). The sample taken for sequencing was PBMCs. This receptor was obtained from a woman younger than 45 in good health and CMV-seronegative. CDR3 DNA sequence: TGTGCCAGCACCATAGTGGGGGCAGAGCAGTACTTC. Its protein is CASTIVGAEQYF.